Below, 21 T cell receptor beta chains from the same sample are listed, as sequenced in a study of shared clonotypes between healthy human individuals. Using immunoSEQ multiplex PCR, the repertoire was profiled, and TCRdb retains in-frame clones only, with some absent. The data show some 500,000 clones, roughly three quarters seen once. The sample comprised PBMCs. The receptors stem from a middle-aged woman in good health. Some clones in this sample may be carry-over from other donors' samples.

About this clone: This is likely an artifact of a read error, given a far larger clone one base away. The gene calls are TRBV9 and TRBJ1-1; weak D call: TRBD1 (5 bases). Trimming cost V 6 bases and J 0 bases, with 9 bases left between them. The CDR3 extends over 13 amino acids. Looked up from germline, CDR1 is SGDLS and CDR2 is YYNGEE. This CDR3 reads CASNKGMNTEAFF. CDR3 sequence (DNA): TGTGCCAGCAACAAGGGGATGAACACTGAAGCTTTCTTT.

CDR3 DNA sequence: TGTGCCAGCAGTAATACTAGGGTGCTCTCCTACGAGCAGTACTTC. Its protein product is CASSNTRVLSYEQYF. This chain connects TRBV6-5 to TRBJ2-7, with a possible D match to TRBD2 (5 bases). The CDR3 has 15 residues. Between the trimmed V and J ends, which lost 5 bases and 0 bases, there was a span of 14 bases. Germline V gene data show CDR1 as MNHEY and CDR2 as SVGAGI.

V usage is TRBV7-9 and J usage is TRBJ1-2, with D uncertain. The CDR3 has 13 amino acids. The ends were cut back, 1 base at V and 4 bases at J, with 7 bases in the middle. The germline V gene encodes CDR1 SEHNR and CDR2 FQNEAQ (reference sequence). The CDR3 bases are TGTGCCAGCAGCTTAGAGGCAGGCTATGGCTACACCTTC. This codes for CASSLEAGYGYTF.

For this clone: A read error is likely here: a far larger clone is one base away. This specimen includes other DNA sequences encoding the same CDR3. V is TRBV28 and J is TRBJ1-5, with D uncertain. The germline gives CDR1 MDHEN, CDR2 SYDVKM. V gave up 5 bases and J gave up 0 bases, with 5 bases separating them. The length of the CDR3 is 13 residues. As DNA, the CDR3 is TGTGCCAGCAGTCTAGATAGCAATCAGCCCCAGCATTTT. It yields the protein CASSLDSNQPQHF.

The gene calls are TRBV4-2 and TRBJ2-5; 8 nucleotides align to TRBD2. V shed 4 bases, J shed 5 bases, and the junction held 6 bases outside the gene matches. The CDR3 totals 14 residues. Germline V gene data show CDR1 as LGHNA and CDR2 as YNFKEQ. DNA of the CDR3: TGTGCCAGCAGCCTAGGACTAGCCGGGGAGACCCAGTACTTC. This gives the protein CASSLGLAGETQYF.

The gene calls are TRBV11-2 and TRBJ1-1; D is unclear. CDR3 length: 14 amino acids. Germline CDR1 is SGHAT and CDR2 is FQNNGV. Trimming removed 5 bases from V and 3 bases from J, with 13 bases in between. DNA of the CDR3: TGTGCCAGCAGCAGAGGAGATCGGGACACTGAAGCTTTCTTT. It codes for CASSRGDRDTEAFF.

Ten or more counts support this clone. Other nucleotide sequences in the sample specify the same CDR3. The chain employs TRBV7-9 and TRBJ2-5; a weak D match, TRBD1 (6 bases). V shed 1 base and J shed 5 bases, with 17 bases lying between them. Germline V lookup: CDR1 SEHNR, CDR2 FQNEAQ (reference sequence). This CDR3 spans 16 amino acids. In nucleotides, the CDR3 is TGTGCCAGCAGCTTAGAACAGGGAAATGGTGGTGAGACCCAGTACTTC. Amino acids: CASSLEQGNGGETQYF.

CDR3 DNA: TGTGCCAGCAGTTCCCCCGGGACTAGAAACAATGAGCAGTTCTTC. Translation gives CASSSPGTRNNEQFF. V and J are TRBV28 and TRBJ2-1, with 8 bases matching TRBD2. Per the germline V gene, CDR1 is MDHEN and CDR2 is SYDVKM. V trimming: 4 bases; J trimming: 5 bases; junction bases outside the gene matches: 7. The length of the CDR3 is 15 residues.

In regard to this clone: Germline is not matched at one junction end, which may reflect a read error. This CDR3 is also generated by other DNA sequences in the sample. The chain uses TRBV5-4 and TRBJ2-3; TRBD1 matches 7 bases. Per germline, CDR1 SGHNT and CDR2 YYREEE (reference sequence). The CDR3 is 14 residues long. CDR3 in DNA: TGTGCCAGCAGTTTGGACAGGAACACAGATACGCAGTATTTT. It codes for CASSLDRNTDTQYF.

The rearrangement uses TRBV20-1 and TRBJ2-1; D not certain. CDR1 and CDR2 from the germline V gene are DFQATT and SNEGSKA (reference sequence). Trimming removed 6 bases from V and 6 bases from J, with 9 bases in between. The CDR3 length is 11 residues. CDR3 DNA: TGCAGTGCCGAAGCTTTCAATGAGCAGTTCTTC. Translated, it gives CSAEAFNEQFF.

The chain uses TRBV2 and TRBJ2-1; D is possibly TRBD1 (5 bases). Germline V lookup: CDR1 SNHLY, CDR2 FYNNEI. V was clipped by 4 bases and J by 10 bases, with 11 bases between them. CDR3 length: 12 residues. CDR3 coding DNA: TGTGCCAGCAGTGGGCAGGGATACGAGCAGTTCTTC. It yields the protein CASSGQGYEQFF.

The chain joins TRBV5-1 to TRBJ2-1; possibly TRBD2 for D (6 bases). The CDR3 has 12 amino acids. Germline CDR1 and CDR2: SGHRS and YFSETQ. V was cut by 7 bases and J by 6 bases, with 11 bases left in between. The CDR3 DNA sequence: TGCGCCAGCTCTTCCGGGGGCAATGAGCAGTTCTTC. Translating gives CASSSGGNEQFF.

The chain joins TRBV4-3 to TRBJ2-1, with 8 nucleotides matching TRBD2. This CDR3 region has 16 residues. CDR1 is LGHNA and CDR2 is YSLEER in the germline V gene. Unmatched junction bases numbered 11, after V lost 1 base and J lost 9 bases. The CDR3 DNA reads as TGCGCCAGCAGCCAAGCCCCAGCGGGAGTGGAGGGTGAGCAGTTCTTC. Residues: CASSQAPAGVEGEQFF.

The chain combines TRBV5-1 with TRBJ1-5, with D hard to call. V gave up 0 bases and J gave up 6 bases, with 10 bases separating them. This CDR3 comprises 14 residues. CDR1 SGHRS and CDR2 YFSETQ come from the germline V gene. DNA of the CDR3: TGCGCCAGCAGCTTGGGGGTGGGAGGTCAGCCCCAGCATTTT. Amino acid sequence: CASSLGVGGQPQHF.

This chain joins TRBV18 and TRBJ2-1; 13 nucleotides match TRBD2. Germline V CDR1 and CDR2: KGHSH, LQKENI. There are 17 residues in the CDR3. The CDR3 DNA reads as TGTGCGACTAAAGGCCAACTAGCGGGAGGGCCGAACAATGAGCAGTTCTTC. It codes for CATKGQLAGGPNNEQFF.

The chain has TRBV29-1 and TRBJ2-3, with D uncertain. Germline assignment: CDR1 SQVTM and CDR2 ANQGSEA. Trimming shortened V by 5 bases and J by 1 base, and 10 bases separated the two germline ends. CDR3 length: 13 amino acids. Here the CDR3 DNA reads TGCAGCGTTCCCCTGAGCGGCACAGATACGCAGTATTTT. It encodes CSVPLSGTDTQYF.

This clone was found many times. The genes are TRBV7-9 and TRBJ1-4, with a possible D match to TRBD1 (5 bases). The CDR3 is 13 amino acids. V was shortened by 0 bases and J by 7 bases, with 6 bases between the two germline ends. CDR1 and CDR2 from the germline V gene are SEHNR and FQNEAQ (reference sequence). The CDR3, as DNA: TGTGCCAGCAGCTTAGCGGGGGTTGAAAAACTGTTTTTT. It specifies CASSLAGVEKLFF.

This clone was counted only a few times. V gene TRBV7-9 combines with J gene TRBJ2-5; 11 nucleotides match TRBD2. J lost 4 bases, V lost 5 bases, and 0 bases had no gene match. The CDR3 is 13 amino acids. Germline assignment: CDR1 SEHNR and CDR2 FQNEAQ (reference sequence). DNA for the CDR3: TGTGCCAGCAGCGGACTAGCGGGAGAGACCCAGTACTTC. It specifies CASSGLAGETQYF.

The chain links TRBV11-2 to TRBJ2-1, with 7 bases lining up with TRBD2. Germline values: CDR1 SGHAT, CDR2 FQNNGV. The CDR3 spans 15 residues. The J segment lost 9 bases and the V segment lost 5 bases, leaving 13 bases of the junction unmatched. The CDR3 protein is CASSPSSGPGGEQFF. The CDR3 DNA reads TGTGCCAGCAGCCCCTCTAGCGGCCCCGGAGGTGAGCAGTTCTTC.

The chain couples TRBV18 to TRBJ2-1; D is perhaps TRBD2 (5 bases). Germline CDR1 is KGHSH and CDR2 is LQKENI. CDR3 size: 15 residues. The V end lost 3 bases, the J end lost 6 bases, and 15 bases lay between the germline ends. The DNA for the CDR3 is TGTGCCAGCTCACCTTCGGGGAACCCTGGCAATGAGCAGTTCTTC. Its translation is CASSPSGNPGNEQFF.

This chain joins TRBV15 and TRBJ2-2; 13 nucleotides agree with TRBD2. The J segment lost 6 bases and the V segment lost 2 bases, leaving 3 bases of the junction unmatched. The CDR3 length is 16 residues. The germline V gene encodes CDR1 LNHNV and CDR2 YYDKDF (reference sequence). The CDR3 protein is CATSRWTSGSPGELFF. DNA of the CDR3: TGTGCCACCAGCAGATGGACTAGCGGGAGCCCCGGGGAGCTGTTTTTT. The full variable domain, rest sourced from reference TRBV15 and TRBJ2-2, is DAMVIQNPRYQVTQFGKPVTLSCSQTLNHNVMYWYQQKSSQAPKLLFHYYDKDFNNEADTPDNFQSRRPNTSFCFLDIRSPGLGDTAMYLCATSRWTSGSPGELFFGEGSRLTVL.